A selection of T cell receptor beta chains follows, all from one sample in a study of siplizumab effects on memory and regulatory T cells. Method: immunoSEQ multiplex PCR; TCRdb's copy keeps in-frame clones and lacks some. The data hold around 100,000 clones, with around 94% observed a single time. The sample comprised non-Treg CD4+ T cells sorted from blood. The receptors here all came from a human donor in good health. The CDR3 runs from the conserved cysteine through the conserved F or W. A D gene is named only where the DNA matches it firmly. Part of the rows lack a size; the others show once, few, many or a class for expanded clones.

clone size	D gene	V gene	J gene	CDR3 DNA	CDR3 protein
NA	TRBD2	TRBV9	TRBJ2-3	TGTGCCAGCAGCGCGAGCGGGAATACGCAGTATTTT	CASSASGNTQYF
NA	TRBD2	TRBV4-1	TRBJ2-5	TGCGCCAGCAGCCACAGACTAGCGGGGGATAACCAAGAGACCCAGTACTTC	CASSHRLAGDNQETQYF
NA	NA	TRBV18	TRBJ2-3	TGTGCCAGCTCACCGGTGGGGGATACGCAGTATTTT	CASSPVGDTQYF
NA	TRBD2	TRBV9	TRBJ2-3	TGTGCCAGCAGCGTAGGGCTAGCGGGAGGGGGCCATACGCAGTATTTT	CASSVGLAGGGHTQYF
NA	TRBD2	TRBV11-3	TRBJ2-1	TGTGCCAGCAGCTTATCTCTAGCGGGGGGGCTCGGCGAGCAGTTCTTC	CASSLSLAGGLGEQFF
NA	NA	TRBV18	TRBJ1-4	TGTGCCAGCTCACCAACCGGGTCGGACGAAAAACTGTTTTTT	CASSPTGSDEKLFF
few	NA	TRBV4-1	TRBJ1-6	TGCGCCAGCAGCCAAGAACAGATTCCACCCCTCCACTTT	CASSQEQIPPLHF
NA	NA	TRBV10-3	TRBJ1-1	TGTGCCATCAGTGAGTCTCCGGGACTGAAGAACACTGAAGCTTTCTTT	CAISESPGLKNTEAFF
NA	NA	TRBV27	TRBJ1-2	TGTGCCACCCCCGGAGGACACCTTTTTACAACGTCGGGCTATGGCTACACCTTC	CATPGGHLFTTSGYGYTF
NA	TRBD1	TRBV7-2	TRBJ2-7	TGTGCCAGCAGCTTAGGAGGGACAGGGGATTACGAGCAGTACTTC	CASSLGGTGDYEQYF
NA	NA	TRBV20-1	TRBJ2-5	TGCAGTGCTCAGGGGCGAGAGACCCAGTACTTC	CSAQGRETQYF
once	TRBD2	TRBV7-3	TRBJ2-1	TGTGCCAGCAGCTTAGACCCGGGACTAGCGGGGGGGCTGTACAATGAGCAGTTCTTC	CASSLDPGLAGGLYNEQFF
NA	NA	TRBV7-3	TRBJ2-1	TGTGCCAGCAGCCCCAACAGGGAAGGTGAGCAGTTCTTC	CASSPNREGEQFF
NA	TRBD1	TRBV2	TRBJ1-2	TGTGCCAGCAGTGGACAGGGGACGAAGTATGGCTACACCTTC	CASSGQGTKYGYTF
NA	NA	TRBV25-1	TRBJ2-7	TGTGCCAGCAGAAAGACAGGTACCTACGAGCAGTACTTC	CASRKTGTYEQYF